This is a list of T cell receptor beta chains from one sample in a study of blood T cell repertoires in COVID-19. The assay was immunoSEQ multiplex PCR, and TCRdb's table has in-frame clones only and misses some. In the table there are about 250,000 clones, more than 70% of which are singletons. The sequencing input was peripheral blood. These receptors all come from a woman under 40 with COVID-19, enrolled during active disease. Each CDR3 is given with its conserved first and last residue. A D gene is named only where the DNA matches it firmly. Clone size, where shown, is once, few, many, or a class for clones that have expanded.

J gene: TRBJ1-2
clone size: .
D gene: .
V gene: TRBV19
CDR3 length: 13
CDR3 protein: CASHPPDSYGYTF
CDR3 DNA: TGTGCCAGCCACCCCCCCGACAGTTATGGCTACACCTTC

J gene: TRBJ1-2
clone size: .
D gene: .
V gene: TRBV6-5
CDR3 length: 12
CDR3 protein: CATKPRNYGYTF
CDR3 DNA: TGTGCCACCAAGCCCCGTAACTATGGCTACACCTTC

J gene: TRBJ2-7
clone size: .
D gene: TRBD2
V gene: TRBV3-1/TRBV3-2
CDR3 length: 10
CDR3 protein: CRAGIYEQYF
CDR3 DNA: TGTCGAGCGGGGATCTACGAGCAGTACTTC

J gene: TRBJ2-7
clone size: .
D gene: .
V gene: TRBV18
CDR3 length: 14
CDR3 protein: CASSPPEGPYEQYF
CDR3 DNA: TGTGCCAGCTCACCACCGGAGGGGCCTTACGAGCAGTACTTC

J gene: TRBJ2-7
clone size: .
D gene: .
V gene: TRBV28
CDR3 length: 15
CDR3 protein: CASSFHGSSSYEQYF
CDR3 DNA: TGTGCCAGCAGTTTTCATGGCTCTTCAAGCTACGAGCAGTACTTC

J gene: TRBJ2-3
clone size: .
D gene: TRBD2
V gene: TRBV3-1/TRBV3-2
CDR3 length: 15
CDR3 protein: CASSLRTSGTDTQYF
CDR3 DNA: TGTGCCAGCAGCCTTAGGACTAGCGGCACAGATACGCAGTATTTT

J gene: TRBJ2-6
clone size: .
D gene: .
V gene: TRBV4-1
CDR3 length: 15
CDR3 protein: CASSQGWPGANVLTF
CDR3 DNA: TGCGCCAGCAGCCAAGGATGGCCTGGGGCCAACGTCCTGACTTTC

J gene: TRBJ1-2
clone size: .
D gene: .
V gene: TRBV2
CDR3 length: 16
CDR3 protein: CASSGRQEASAYGYTF
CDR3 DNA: TGTGCCAGCAGTGGGCGACAGGAGGCCTCCGCTTATGGCTACACCTTC

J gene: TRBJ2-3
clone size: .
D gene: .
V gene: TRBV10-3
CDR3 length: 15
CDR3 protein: CAISGPRGSTDTQYF
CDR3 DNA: TGTGCCATCAGTGGGCCTAGGGGTAGCACAGATACGCAGTATTTT

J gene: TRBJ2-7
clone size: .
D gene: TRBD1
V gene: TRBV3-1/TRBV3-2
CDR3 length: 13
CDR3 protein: CASSSQGVGEQYF
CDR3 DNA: TGTGCCAGCAGCTCACAGGGGGTAGGGGAGCAGTACTTC

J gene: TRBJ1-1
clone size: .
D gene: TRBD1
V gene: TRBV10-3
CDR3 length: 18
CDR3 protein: CAISESVGGGSGFTEAFF
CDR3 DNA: TGTGCCATCAGTGAGTCCGTTGGAGGGGGCAGTGGGTTCACTGAAGCTTTCTTT

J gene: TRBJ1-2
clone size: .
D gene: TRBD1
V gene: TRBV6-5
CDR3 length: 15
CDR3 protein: CASRDKTGGRHGYTF
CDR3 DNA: TGTGCCAGCAGGGATAAAACAGGGGGTCGGCATGGCTACACCTTC

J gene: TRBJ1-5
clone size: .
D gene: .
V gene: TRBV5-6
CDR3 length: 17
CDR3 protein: CASSFRVGLGGNQPQHF
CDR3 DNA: TGTGCCAGCAGCTTCCGCGTGGGGCTAGGGGGCAATCAGCCCCAGCATTTT

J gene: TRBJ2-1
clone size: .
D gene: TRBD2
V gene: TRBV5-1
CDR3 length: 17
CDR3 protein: CASSSGTSGRDYNEQFF
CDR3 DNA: TGCGCCAGCAGTTCCGGGACTAGCGGGAGAGACTACAATGAGCAGTTCTTC

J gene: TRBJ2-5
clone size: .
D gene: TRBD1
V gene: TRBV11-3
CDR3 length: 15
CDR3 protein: CASSHGTAIQETQYF
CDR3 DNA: TGTGCCAGCAGCCACGGGACAGCGATCCAAGAGACCCAGTACTTC

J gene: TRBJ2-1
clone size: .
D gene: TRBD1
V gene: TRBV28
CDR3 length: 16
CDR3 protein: CASSLPLYRGGPASFF
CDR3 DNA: TGTGCCAGCAGTTTACCCCTATATCGAGGGGGCCCAGCTTCATTCTTC

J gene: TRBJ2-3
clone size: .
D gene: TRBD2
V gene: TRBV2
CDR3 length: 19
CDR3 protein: CASSEPSGGEFRSTDTQYF
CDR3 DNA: TGTGCCAGCAGTGAACCTAGCGGGGGGGAATTTCGTAGCACAGATACGCAGTATTTT

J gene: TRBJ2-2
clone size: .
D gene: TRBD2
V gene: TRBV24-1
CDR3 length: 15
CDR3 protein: CATSSGGGATGELFF
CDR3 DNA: TGTGCCACCAGTTCTGGCGGGGGGGCCACCGGGGAGCTGTTTTTT

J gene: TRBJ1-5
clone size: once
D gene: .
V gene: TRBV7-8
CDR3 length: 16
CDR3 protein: CASSLDRWETNQPQHF
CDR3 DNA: TGTGCCAGCAGCTTAGATCGCTGGGAGACAAATCAGCCCCAGCATTTT

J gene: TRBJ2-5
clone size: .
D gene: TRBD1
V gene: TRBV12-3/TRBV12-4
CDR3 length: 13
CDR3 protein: CASSLTGGETQYF
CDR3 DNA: TGTGCCAGCAGTTTGACAGGGGGGGAGACCCAGTACTTC

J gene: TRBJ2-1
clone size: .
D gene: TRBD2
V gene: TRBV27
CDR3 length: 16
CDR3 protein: CASSFGASGGAGEQFF
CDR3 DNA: TGTGCCAGCAGTTTCGGTGCTAGCGGGGGGGCGGGAGAGCAGTTCTTC

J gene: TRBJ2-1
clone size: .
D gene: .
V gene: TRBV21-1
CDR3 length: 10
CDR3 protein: CGGRGNEQFF
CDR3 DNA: TGTGGGGGGAGGGGTAATGAGCAGTTCTTC

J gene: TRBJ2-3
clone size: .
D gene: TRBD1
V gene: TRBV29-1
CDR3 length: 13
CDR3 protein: CSVGTGGTDTQYF
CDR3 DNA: TGCAGCGTGGGGACAGGGGGCACAGATACGCAGTATTTT

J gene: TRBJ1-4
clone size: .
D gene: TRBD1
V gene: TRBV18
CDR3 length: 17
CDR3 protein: CASSPGTGGDPSEKLFF
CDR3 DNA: TGTGCCAGCTCACCAGGGACAGGGGGCGACCCTAGTGAAAAACTGTTTTTT

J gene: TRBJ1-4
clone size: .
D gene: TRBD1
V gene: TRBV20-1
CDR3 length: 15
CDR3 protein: CSASHPGQGSEKLFF
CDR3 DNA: TGCAGTGCTAGTCACCCGGGACAGGGGAGTGAAAAACTGTTTTTT

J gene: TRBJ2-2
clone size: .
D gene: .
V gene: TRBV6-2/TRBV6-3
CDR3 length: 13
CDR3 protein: CASSRGPLPELFF
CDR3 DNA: TGTGCCAGCAGCCGAGGGCCTCTTCCAGAGCTGTTTTTT

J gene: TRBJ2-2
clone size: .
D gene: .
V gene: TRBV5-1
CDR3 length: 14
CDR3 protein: CASSPGLFTGELFF
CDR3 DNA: TGCGCCAGCAGCCCGGGACTTTTTACCGGGGAGCTGTTTTTT

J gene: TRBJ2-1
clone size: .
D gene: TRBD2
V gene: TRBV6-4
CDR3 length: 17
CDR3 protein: CASSDSFVGSGSHEQFF
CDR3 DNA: TGTGCCAGCAGTGACTCGTTTGTTGGTAGCGGGAGCCATGAGCAGTTCTTC

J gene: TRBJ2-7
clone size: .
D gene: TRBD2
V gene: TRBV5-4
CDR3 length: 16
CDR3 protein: CASSFLAGEPPYEQYF
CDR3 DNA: TGTGCCAGCAGCTTTCTAGCGGGGGAGCCTCCCTACGAGCAGTACTTC

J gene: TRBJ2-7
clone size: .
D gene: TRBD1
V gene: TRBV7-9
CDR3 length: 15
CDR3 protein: CASSLGGQGAYEQYF
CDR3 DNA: TGTGCCAGCAGCTTAGGGGGACAGGGAGCCTACGAGCAGTACTTC

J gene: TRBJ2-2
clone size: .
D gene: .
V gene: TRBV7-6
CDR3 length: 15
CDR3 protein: CASSLVQRDTGELFF
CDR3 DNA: TGTGCCAGCAGCTTAGTTCAGCGAGACACCGGGGAGCTGTTTTTT

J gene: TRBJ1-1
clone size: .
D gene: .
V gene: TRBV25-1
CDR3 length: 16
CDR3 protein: CASSGFFGGENTEAFF
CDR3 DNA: TGTGCCAGCAGTGGGTTTTTCGGCGGAGAGAACACTGAAGCTTTCTTT

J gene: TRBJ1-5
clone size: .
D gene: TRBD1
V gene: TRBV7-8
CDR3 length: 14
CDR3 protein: CASSSTGYYQPQHF
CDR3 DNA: TGTGCCAGCAGCTCGACAGGGTACTATCAGCCCCAGCATTTT

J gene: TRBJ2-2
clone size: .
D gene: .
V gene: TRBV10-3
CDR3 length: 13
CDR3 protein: CAIRAGWTGELFF
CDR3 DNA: TGTGCCATCAGGGCAGGGTGGACCGGGGAGCTGTTTTTT

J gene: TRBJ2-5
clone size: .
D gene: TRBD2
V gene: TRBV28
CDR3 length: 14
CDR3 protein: CASKTGGGVETQYF
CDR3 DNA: TGTGCCAGCAAAACGGGAGGAGGGGTTGAGACCCAGTACTTC

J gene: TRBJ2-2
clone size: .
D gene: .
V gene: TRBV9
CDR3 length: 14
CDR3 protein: CASSVVHDTGELFF
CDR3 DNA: TGTGCCAGCAGCGTAGTACACGACACCGGGGAGCTGTTTTTT

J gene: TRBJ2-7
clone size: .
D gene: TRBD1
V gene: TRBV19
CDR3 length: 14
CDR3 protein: CASSMSDRAYEQYF
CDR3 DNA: TGTGCCAGTAGTATGAGTGACAGGGCCTACGAGCAGTACTTC

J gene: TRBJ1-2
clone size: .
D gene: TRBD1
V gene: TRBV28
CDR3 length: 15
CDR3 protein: CASSLPRGTAYGYTF
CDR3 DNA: TGTGCCAGCAGTCTACCAAGGGGGACAGCCTATGGCTACACCTTC

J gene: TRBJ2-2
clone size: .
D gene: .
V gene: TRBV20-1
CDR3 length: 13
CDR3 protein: CSASPAGTGELFF
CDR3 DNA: TGCAGTGCTAGTCCTGCGGGCACCGGGGAGCTGTTTTTT

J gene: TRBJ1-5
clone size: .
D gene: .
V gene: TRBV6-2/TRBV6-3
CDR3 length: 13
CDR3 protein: CASSYSENQPQHF
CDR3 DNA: TGTGCCAGCAGTTACTCGGAGAATCAGCCCCAGCATTTT

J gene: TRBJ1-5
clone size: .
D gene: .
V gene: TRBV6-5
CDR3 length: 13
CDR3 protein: CASSSAADQPQHF
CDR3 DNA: TGTGCCAGTTCCTCAGCGGCCGACCAGCCCCAGCATTTT